These 5 T cell receptor beta chains were all obtained from the same sample, sequenced in a study of persistence of HIV-infected CD4 T cells. The libraries were made with immunoSEQ version 4 in survey mode. Clones were sequenced by immunoSEQ multiplex PCR, and TCRdb holds only the in-frame ones, with some missing. This table holds about 47,000 clones, approximately 89% found once. This nonspecific control used anti-CD3/anti-CD28 bead stimulation of CD4+ T cells. CD4+ T cells upregulating both CD40 ligand and CD69 were sorted as responding cells. Their cognate antigens are unknown. The starting material was CD4+ T cells sorted from PBMCs after approximately 19-hour stimulation, obtained from a patient who received antiretroviral therapy. The receptors were gathered from an adult man with HIV who was CMV-seropositive.

The chain is built from TRBV6-6 and TRBJ1-2; the D is unclear. This CDR3 has 16 residues. Germline V gene sequence: CDR1 MNHNY, CDR2 SVGAGI (reference sequence). Trimming removed 0 bases at V and 0 bases at J, with 11 bases between. CDR3 residues: CASSYSIAVSNYGYTF. The DNA of the CDR3 is TGTGCCAGCAGTTACTCGATTGCGGTCTCTAACTATGGCTACACCTTC.

The chain carries TRBV9 and TRBJ1-2; D is possibly TRBD1 (5 bases). This CDR3 is 15 amino acids long. Germline V gives CDR1 SGDLS, CDR2 YYNGEE. V shed 1 base and J shed 0 bases, with 10 bases lying between them. CDR3 bases: TGTGCCAGCAGCGTATCGGGGGGAACTAACTATGGCTACACCTTC. Translated, it gives CASSVSGGTNYGYTF. Full variable domain (rest looked up from reference TRBV9 and TRBJ1-2): DSGVTQTPKHLITATGQRVTLRCSPRSGDLSVYWYQQSLDQGLQFLIQYYNGEERAKGNILERFSAQQFPDLHSELNLSSLELGDSALYFCASSVSGGTNYGYTFGSGTRLTVV.

The V call is TRBV28, the J call TRBJ1-2; possibly TRBD1 for D (5 bases). Trimming removed 3 bases at V and 8 bases at J, with 10 bases between. Germline V gene data show CDR1 as MDHEN and CDR2 as SYDVKM. The CDR3 runs to 12 residues. CDR3 sequence: CASSLGRVGYTF. CDR3 DNA: TGTGCCAGCAGTTTGGGACGGGTAGGCTACACCTTC.

V usage is TRBV14 and J usage is TRBJ2-3, with a weak D call TRBD2 (6 bases). Germline loops: CDR1 SGHDN, CDR2 FVKESK. The germline V and J ends were trimmed by 0 bases and 2 bases, with 12 bases remaining between them. This CDR3 spans 16 amino acids. In nucleotides, the CDR3 is TGTGCCAGCAGCCAAGAACGGGGGTTACTCACAGATACGCAGTATTTT. This translates into CASSQERGLLTDTQYF. The full variable domain, its missing parts supplied by reference TRBV14 and TRBJ2-3, is EAGVTQFPSHSVIEKGQTVTLRCDPISGHDNLYWYRRVMGKEIKFLLHFVKESKQDESGMPNNRFLAERTGGTYSTLKVQPAELEDSGVYFCASSQERGLLTDTQYFGPGTRLTVL.

The chain combines TRBV28 with TRBJ1-2; 12 nucleotides align to TRBD1. Germline CDR1 is MDHEN and CDR2 is SYDVKM. V lost 5 bases to trimming and J lost 8 bases; unmatched junction nucleotides: 6. This CDR3 is built from 14 residues. CDR3 DNA: TGTGCCAGCAGTCTGGGGGACAGGGGGCGAGGCTACACCTTC. It is translated as CASSLGDRGRGYTF.